This T cell receptor beta chain came from a study of CD4+ T cells in melanoma. The data were produced by immunoSEQ multiplex PCR, yet TCRdb's version contains in-frame clones alone and is incomplete. The repertoire includes about 15,000 clones, about 66% of them detected once, and around 14% sits in the top ten. The sample holds a few counts of this clone. Germline and junction disagree at one end, which may indicate a read error. CDR3 length equals 14 residues. Germline values: CDR1 MNHNS, CDR2 SASEGT. The source is a human donor with melanoma. V usage is TRBV6-1 and J usage is TRBJ1-2; D is undetermined. Sequencing was done on a sample of cells from a culture (not recorded whether cultured in vitro). CDR3 loop: CASSARVREGSSDF. The CDR3 DNA follows: TGTGCCAGCAGTGCCCGGGTCAGAGAGGGAAGCTCGGATTTC.